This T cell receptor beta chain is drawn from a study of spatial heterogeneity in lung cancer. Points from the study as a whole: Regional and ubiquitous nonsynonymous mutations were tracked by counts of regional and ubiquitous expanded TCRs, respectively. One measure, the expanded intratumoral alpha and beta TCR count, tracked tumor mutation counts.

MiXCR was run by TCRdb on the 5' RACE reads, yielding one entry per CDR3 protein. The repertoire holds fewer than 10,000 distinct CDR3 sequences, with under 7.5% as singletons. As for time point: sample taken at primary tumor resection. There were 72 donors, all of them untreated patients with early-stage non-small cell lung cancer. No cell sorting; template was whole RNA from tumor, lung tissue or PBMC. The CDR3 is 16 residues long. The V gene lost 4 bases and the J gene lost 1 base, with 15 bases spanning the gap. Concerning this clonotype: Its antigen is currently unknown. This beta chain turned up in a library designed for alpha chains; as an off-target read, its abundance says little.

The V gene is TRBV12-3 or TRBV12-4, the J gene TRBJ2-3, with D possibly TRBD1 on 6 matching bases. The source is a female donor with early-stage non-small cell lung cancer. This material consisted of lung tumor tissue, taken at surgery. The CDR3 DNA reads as TGTGCCAGCAGTTCCGCGACAGGTCTTCGCACAGATACGCAGTATTTT. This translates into CASSSATGLRTDTQYF.